This T cell receptor (beta chain) was obtained from a study of technical replicates of blood from a handful of donors. This CDR3 region has 14 residues. Trimming at V came to 3 bases and at J to 4 bases, leaving 6 bases not matched to a gene. Looked up from germline, CDR1 is SGHRS and CDR2 is YFSETQ. Produced via immunoSEQ multiplex PCR; TCRdb's table is partial and in-frame only. Of about 16,000 clones detected, roughly 84% appear once; the ten largest clones hold roughly 12%. The chain combines TRBV5-1 with TRBJ1-1; 7 bases map to TRBD1. The sequenced sample consisted of PBMCs. The sequence was obtained from a human donor in good health. The CDR3 here is CASSSGQVATEAFF. The CDR3 DNA follows: TGCGCCAGCAGCTCCGGACAGGTAGCCACTGAAGCTTTCTTT.